This entry lists 9 T cell receptor beta chains sequenced from one sample in a study of T cell clonality in common variable immunodeficiency. Sequenced by immunoSEQ multiplex PCR; TCRdb stores in-frame clones only, minus some. Observed in the sample are more than 35,000 clones, none of them singletons. Sequencing input: peripheral blood mononuclear cells. These receptors came from a person aged 18 to 70 in good health.

This clone was observed many times. Read coverage stops 3 residues before the CDR3 terminus; the germline J gene supplies the remainder. This chain links TRBV20-1 with TRBJ2-1; TRBD2 might be the D (5 bases). The CDR3 extends over 14 amino acids. The germline V and J ends were trimmed by 4 bases and 2 bases, with 12 bases remaining between them. Looked up from germline, CDR1 is DFQATT and CDR2 is SNEGSKA (reference sequence). The CDR3 spells CSAMLIATYNEQFF. The covered CDR3 bases are TGCAGTGCTATGTTAATAGCGACCTACAATGAG.

This clone was picked up many times. The CDR3 end lies 3 residues beyond the end of the read and is filled in from the germline J gene. This chain connects TRBV6-2 or TRBV6-3 to TRBJ2-7; no reliable D call. The V and J ends lost 2 bases and 4 bases respectively, with 12 bases between them. The CDR3 is 14 amino acids. The V gene's germline CDR1 is MNHEY and CDR2 SVGEGT. CDR3 bases read: TGTGCCAGCAGTTACGATGCAGGTTATTACGAG. As protein: CASSYDAGYYE. Given in full, the CDR3 is CASSYDAGYYEQYF.

At least ten counts were recorded for this clone. The CDR3 end is not reached by the read, which stops 3 residues before it; the germline J gene fills it in. The V gene is TRBV5-5, the J gene TRBJ2-1; 7 positions agree with TRBD1. Germline V gives CDR1 SGHKS, CDR2 YYEKEE (reference sequence). The CDR3 is 15 amino acids. The ends lost 4 bases at V and 5 bases at J; junction bases unmatched: 9. CDR3 sequence reads: CASSPRQGENNEQFF. CDR3 DNA (partial): TGTGCCAGCAGCCCTAGACAGGGAGAGAACAATGAG.

The sample holds many counts of this clone. The read ends 3 residues shy of where the CDR3 ends; the end is completed using the germline J gene. This chain uses TRBV20-1 with TRBJ2-6; D is possibly TRBD1 (6 bases). Trimming took off 6 bases at V and 3 bases at J, with 15 bases between the two ends. Germline lookup yields CDR1 DFQATT and CDR2 SNEGSKA (reference sequence). The CDR3 length is 15 residues. CDR3 loop: CSAPATGFGANVLTF. Incomplete CDR3 DNA: TGCAGTGCCCCGGCGACAGGTTTTGGGGCCAACGTC.

This clone was detected ten times or more. The missing CDR3 end, 3 residues past where the read stops, is filled in from the germline J gene. The chain couples TRBV9 to TRBJ1-4; 8 bases align to TRBD1. The CDR3 has 15 amino acids. After removal of 3 bases from V and 8 bases from J, the junction contained 9 bases not matched to a gene. CDR1 and CDR2 from the germline V gene are SGDLS and YYNGEE. CDR3 protein: CASSANGRGLEKLFF. CDR3 DNA, as far as it was read: TGTGCCAGCAGCGCCAACGGCAGGGGGCTGGAAAAA.

This clone occurred many times. The read stops 3 residues short of the end of the CDR3; the missing end is completed from the germline J gene. The chain employs TRBV13 and TRBJ1-3; 7 bases match TRBD1. Per germline, CDR1 PRHDT and CDR2 FYEKMQ (reference sequence). This CDR3 comprises 14 residues. The V and J ends lost 2 bases and 3 bases, in that order; junction bases with no gene match: 1. Partial CDR3 DNA: TGTGCCAGCAGCTTAAGACAGGGTGGAAACACC. Translating it yields CASSLRQGGNT. The entire CDR3 protein is CASSLRQGGNTIYF.

In its sample, this clone was seen many times. CDR3 sequence: CASSPRQGQSYEQYF. CDR3 bases read: TGTGCCAGCTCACCCAGACAGGGCCAATCCTACGAG. V is TRBV18 and J is TRBJ2-7; 7 bases match TRBD1. The CDR3 end is not reached by the read, which stops 3 residues before it; the germline J gene fills it in. Germline V gene data show CDR1 as KGHSH and CDR2 as LQKENI. After removal of 3 bases from V and 1 base from J, the junction contained 6 bases not matched to a gene. CDR3 length: 15 amino acids.

This clone was detected many times. Read data end 3 residues before the CDR3 end; the end is taken from the germline J gene. The chain combines TRBV20-1 with TRBJ2-5, with 8 bases identical to TRBD2. Losses at the gene ends were 2 bases for V and 4 bases for J; bases not matched to a gene: 3. The CDR3 spans 13 residues. Germline loops: CDR1 DFQATT, CDR2 SNEGSKA (reference sequence). Here the CDR3 reads CSARNAGGETQYF. The part of the CDR3 DNA that was read is TGCAGTGCTAGAAATGCGGGAGGAGAGACC.

By proportion, this clone is medium-sized. From the germline J gene comes the end of the CDR3, since the read stops 3 residues before it. The rearrangement links TRBV11-2 to TRBJ2-3; D remains ambiguous. Germline values: CDR1 SGHAT, CDR2 FQNNGV. V shed 6 bases and J shed 0 bases, with 4 bases lying between them. The CDR3 totals 12 residues. The CDR3 DNA, read in part, is TGTGCCAGCAGTTCTAGCACAGATACG. This translates into CASSSSTDT. The full CDR3 protein reads CASSSSTDTQYF.